These T cell receptor beta chains were read from a single sample in a study of long-term antiretroviral therapy in people with HIV. Using immunoSEQ multiplex PCR, the repertoire was profiled, and TCRdb retains in-frame clones only, with some absent. The sample consists of some 15,000 clones, 84% of them appearing once. The sample was unsorted PBMCs, taken 0.1 years after starting antiretroviral therapy. The origin of the receptors is a man in his late teens or twenties with HIV. CDR3s leave out the opening cysteine and the closing phenylalanine or tryptophan. Fields, in order: D gene, V gene, J gene, CDR3 protein. D genes are given only for firm matches.

D gene: -
V gene: TRBV9
J gene: TRBJ1-1
CDR3 protein: ASSVAVVVGGADTEAF

D gene: -
V gene: TRBV27
J gene: TRBJ1-4
CDR3 protein: ASSSGRLGEKLF

D gene: -
V gene: TRBV11-3
J gene: TRBJ2-7
CDR3 protein: ASSSSGIETYEQY

D gene: -
V gene: TRBV19
J gene: TRBJ2-7
CDR3 protein: ASRLSRETGNEQY

D gene: TRBD2
V gene: TRBV4-3
J gene: TRBJ2-7
CDR3 protein: ASSRNLAAAYEQY

D gene: -
V gene: TRBV7-6
J gene: TRBJ2-7
CDR3 protein: ASSLEGTPYEQY

D gene: -
V gene: TRBV7-8
J gene: TRBJ1-1
CDR3 protein: ASSFPPVGAGAEAF

D gene: -
V gene: TRBV7-3
J gene: TRBJ2-5
CDR3 protein: ASSPGPLETQY

D gene: -
V gene: TRBV6-1
J gene: TRBJ1-4
CDR3 protein: ASGTGTNEKLF

D gene: -
V gene: TRBV7-9
J gene: TRBJ1-1
CDR3 protein: ASSALHGSTEAF

D gene: -
V gene: TRBV5-1
J gene: TRBJ2-1
CDR3 protein: ASSLPGVEDEQF

D gene: -
V gene: TRBV6-5
J gene: TRBJ1-1
CDR3 protein: ASSYGREAF

D gene: -
V gene: TRBV9
J gene: TRBJ1-2
CDR3 protein: ASSVLSGGGSDGYT

D gene: -
V gene: TRBV7-8
J gene: TRBJ1-1
CDR3 protein: ASTPGARNTEAF

D gene: -
V gene: TRBV5-6
J gene: TRBJ2-5
CDR3 protein: ASTGTPTQRETQY

D gene: TRBD1
V gene: TRBV7-9
J gene: TRBJ2-1
CDR3 protein: ASSSVGQVVDEQF

D gene: -
V gene: TRBV6-5
J gene: TRBJ1-4
CDR3 protein: ASSYSRRDENLF

D gene: -
V gene: TRBV15
J gene: TRBJ2-1
CDR3 protein: ATRFEQAQNNEQF

D gene: -
V gene: TRBV6-5
J gene: TRBJ2-3
CDR3 protein: ASSLLHSDTQY

D gene: TRBD1
V gene: TRBV6-4
J gene: TRBJ1-1
CDR3 protein: ASSDTPGQGATDAF

D gene: TRBD2
V gene: TRBV7-2
J gene: TRBJ2-7
CDR3 protein: ASSLGLAGVEQY

D gene: TRBD2
V gene: TRBV6-6
J gene: TRBJ2-1
CDR3 protein: ASSYVASGRGGEQF

D gene: -
V gene: TRBV5-4
J gene: TRBJ2-7
CDR3 protein: ASSLGGESAYEQY

D gene: -
V gene: TRBV6-1
J gene: TRBJ2-1
CDR3 protein: ASSEGDRYNEQF

D gene: TRBD1
V gene: TRBV9
J gene: TRBJ2-7
CDR3 protein: ASAPGQGTYEQY

D gene: TRBD2
V gene: TRBV27
J gene: TRBJ2-7
CDR3 protein: ASRARGGLEQY

D gene: -
V gene: TRBV7-9
J gene: TRBJ2-5
CDR3 protein: ASSPAVETQY

D gene: -
V gene: TRBV13
J gene: TRBJ1-2
CDR3 protein: ASSPPGSGFFRGYT

D gene: TRBD1
V gene: TRBV27
J gene: TRBJ2-1
CDR3 protein: ASSKRTGAFNEQF

D gene: -
V gene: TRBV19
J gene: TRBJ1-1
CDR3 protein: ASSGRTAHPFMNTEAF

D gene: -
V gene: TRBV9
J gene: TRBJ2-7
CDR3 protein: ASSVGGSYEQY

D gene: -
V gene: TRBV11-2
J gene: TRBJ1-4
CDR3 protein: ASSSTGLRDEKLF

D gene: -
V gene: TRBV5-6
J gene: TRBJ1-2
CDR3 protein: ASSGQGSYGYT

D gene: TRBD1
V gene: TRBV4-1
J gene: TRBJ1-5
CDR3 protein: ASSQERIGGWQPQH

D gene: -
V gene: TRBV29-1
J gene: TRBJ1-1
CDR3 protein: SVEGVNTEAF

D gene: -
V gene: TRBV25-1
J gene: -
CDR3 protein: ASSGRGALYYEQY

D gene: TRBD2
V gene: TRBV2
J gene: TRBJ2-3
CDR3 protein: ASSEPASGRTDTQY